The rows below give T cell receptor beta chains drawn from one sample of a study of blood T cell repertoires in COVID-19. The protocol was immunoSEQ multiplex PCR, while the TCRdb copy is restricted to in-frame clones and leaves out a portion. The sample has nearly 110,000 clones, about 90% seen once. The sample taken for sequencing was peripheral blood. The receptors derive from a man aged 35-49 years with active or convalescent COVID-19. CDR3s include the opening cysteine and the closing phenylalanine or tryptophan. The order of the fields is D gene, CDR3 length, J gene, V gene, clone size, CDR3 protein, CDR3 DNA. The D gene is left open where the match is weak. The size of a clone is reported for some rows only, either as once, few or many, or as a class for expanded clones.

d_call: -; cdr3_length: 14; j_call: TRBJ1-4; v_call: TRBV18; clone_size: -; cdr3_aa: CASSPEAYNEKLFF; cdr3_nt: TGTGCCAGCTCACCAGAGGCTTATAATGAAAAACTGTTTTTT
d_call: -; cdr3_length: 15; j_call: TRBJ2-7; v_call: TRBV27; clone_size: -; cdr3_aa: CASSPSLQTTYEQYF; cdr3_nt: TGTGCCAGCAGTCCCTCATTACAGACCACCTACGAGCAGTACTTC
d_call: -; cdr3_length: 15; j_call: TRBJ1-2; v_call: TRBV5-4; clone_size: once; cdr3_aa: CASSLEAGANYGYTF; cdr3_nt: TGTGCCAGCAGCTTGGAGGCAGGGGCCAACTATGGCTACACCTTC
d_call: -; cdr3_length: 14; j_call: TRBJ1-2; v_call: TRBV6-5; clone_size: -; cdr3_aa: CASGYRALVGGYTF; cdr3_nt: TGTGCCAGCGGGTACAGGGCCCTAGTCGGTGGCTACACCTTC
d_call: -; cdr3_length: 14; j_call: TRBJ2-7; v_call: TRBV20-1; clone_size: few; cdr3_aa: CSASPGLPSNEQYF; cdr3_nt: TGCAGTGCTAGTCCGGGACTTCCCTCCAACGAGCAGTACTTC
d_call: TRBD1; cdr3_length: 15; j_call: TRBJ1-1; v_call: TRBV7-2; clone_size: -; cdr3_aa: CASTPTGTGSNEAFF; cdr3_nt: TGTGCCAGCACCCCGACCGGGACAGGGTCTAATGAAGCTTTCTTT
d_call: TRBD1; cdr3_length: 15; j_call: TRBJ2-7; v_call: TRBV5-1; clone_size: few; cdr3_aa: CASSLDGTGPYEQYF; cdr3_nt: TGCGCCAGCAGCTTGGACGGGACAGGGCCCTACGAGCAGTACTTC
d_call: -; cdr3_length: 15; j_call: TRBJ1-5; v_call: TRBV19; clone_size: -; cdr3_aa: CASSTMDYGNQPQHF; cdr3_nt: TGTGCCAGTAGTACGATGGACTATGGGAATCAGCCCCAGCATTTT
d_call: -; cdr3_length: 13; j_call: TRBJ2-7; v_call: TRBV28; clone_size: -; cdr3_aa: CASREGATYEQYF; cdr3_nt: TGTGCCAGCAGGGAGGGGGCCACCTACGAGCAGTACTTC
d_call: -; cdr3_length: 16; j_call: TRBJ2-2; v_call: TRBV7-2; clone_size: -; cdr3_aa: CASSFFSGSYTGELFF; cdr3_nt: TGTGCCAGCAGCTTTTTCTCGGGGAGTTACACCGGGGAGCTGTTTTTT
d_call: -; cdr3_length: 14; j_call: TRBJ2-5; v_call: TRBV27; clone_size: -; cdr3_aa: CASSSRQEGETQYF; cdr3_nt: TGTGCCAGCAGTTCCCGACAGGAAGGGGAGACCCAGTACTTC
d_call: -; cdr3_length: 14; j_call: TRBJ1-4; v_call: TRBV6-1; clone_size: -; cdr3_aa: CASSEIGPQEKLFF; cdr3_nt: TGTGCCAGCAGTGAAATCGGTCCGCAAGAAAAACTGTTTTTT
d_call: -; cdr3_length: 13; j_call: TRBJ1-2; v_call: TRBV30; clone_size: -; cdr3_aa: CAWSAPRRYGYTF; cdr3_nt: TGTGCCTGGAGTGCACCCAGAAGATATGGCTACACCTTC
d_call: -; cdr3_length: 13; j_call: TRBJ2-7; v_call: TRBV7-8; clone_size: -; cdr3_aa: CASSFQGLLEQYF; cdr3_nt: TGTGCCAGCAGCTTTCAGGGATTACTCGAGCAGTACTTC
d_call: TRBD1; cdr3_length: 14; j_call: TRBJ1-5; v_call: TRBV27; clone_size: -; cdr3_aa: CASNPGQGNQPQHF; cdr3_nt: TGTGCCAGCAATCCGGGACAGGGCAATCAGCCCCAGCATTTT
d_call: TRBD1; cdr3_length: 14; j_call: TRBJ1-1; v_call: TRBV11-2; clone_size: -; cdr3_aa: CASSFADRGTEAFF; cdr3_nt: TGTGCCAGCAGCTTCGCTGACAGGGGCACTGAAGCTTTCTTT
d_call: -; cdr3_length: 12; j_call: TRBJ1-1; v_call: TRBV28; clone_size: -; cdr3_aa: CASRTPALWAFF; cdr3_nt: TGTGCCAGCAGAACCCCAGCGTTGTGGGCTTTCTTT
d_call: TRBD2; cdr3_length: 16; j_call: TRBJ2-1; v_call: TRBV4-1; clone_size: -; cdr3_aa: CASSQDRGLADNEQFF; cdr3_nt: TGCGCCAGCAGCCAAGATCGGGGTCTAGCGGACAATGAGCAGTTCTTC
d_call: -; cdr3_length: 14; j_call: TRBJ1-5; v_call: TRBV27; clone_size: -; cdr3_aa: CASSLQYSNQPQHF; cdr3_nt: TGTGCCAGCAGTTTGCAGTATAGCAATCAGCCCCAGCATTTT
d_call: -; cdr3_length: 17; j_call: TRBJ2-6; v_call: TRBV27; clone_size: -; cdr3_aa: CASTPLVGGSGANVLTF; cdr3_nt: TGTGCCAGCACCCCCTTGGTGGGCGGGTCTGGGGCCAACGTCCTGACTTTC
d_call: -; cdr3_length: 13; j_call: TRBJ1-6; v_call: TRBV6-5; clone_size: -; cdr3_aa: CASRGTGNSPLHF; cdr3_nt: TGTGCCAGCCGGGGGACGGGGAATTCACCCCTCCACTTT
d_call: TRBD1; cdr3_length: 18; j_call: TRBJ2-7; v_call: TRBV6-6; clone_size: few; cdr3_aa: CASSLLRGNLQGLNEQYF; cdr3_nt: TGTGCCAGCAGTCTACTGAGGGGGAACCTACAGGGGTTGAACGAGCAGTACTTC
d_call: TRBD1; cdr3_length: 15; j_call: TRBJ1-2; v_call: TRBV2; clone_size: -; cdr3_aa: CASTPGTGLLYGYTF; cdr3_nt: TGTGCCAGCACTCCCGGGACAGGGCTATTATATGGCTACACCTTC
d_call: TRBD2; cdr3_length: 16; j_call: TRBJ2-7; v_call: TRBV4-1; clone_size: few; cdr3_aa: CASSQEKSGSNYEQYF; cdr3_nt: TGCGCCAGCAGCCAAGAAAAAAGCGGGAGTAACTACGAGCAGTACTTC
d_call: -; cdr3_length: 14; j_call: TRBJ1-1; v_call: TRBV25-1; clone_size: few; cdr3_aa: CASSELWQGSEAFF; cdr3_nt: TGTGCCAGCAGTGAATTATGGCAGGGGTCTGAAGCTTTCTTT
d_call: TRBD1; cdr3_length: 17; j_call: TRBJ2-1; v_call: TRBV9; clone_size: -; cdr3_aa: CASSVSLTGQLSDEQFF; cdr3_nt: TGTGCCAGCAGCGTTTCATTGACAGGGCAGCTCAGCGATGAGCAGTTCTTC
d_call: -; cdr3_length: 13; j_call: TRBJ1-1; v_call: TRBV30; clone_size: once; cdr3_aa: CAWNLQGQTEAFF; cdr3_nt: TGTGCCTGGAACTTGCAGGGCCAGACTGAAGCTTTCTTT
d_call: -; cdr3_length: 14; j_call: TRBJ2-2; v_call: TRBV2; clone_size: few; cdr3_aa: CASMDGRGAGELFF; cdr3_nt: TGTGCCAGCATGGACGGCAGGGGAGCCGGGGAGCTGTTTTTT
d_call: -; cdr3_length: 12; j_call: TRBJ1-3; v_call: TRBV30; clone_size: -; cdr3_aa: CAWERGGNTIYF; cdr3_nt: TGTGCCTGGGAGCGTGGAGGAAACACCATATATTTT
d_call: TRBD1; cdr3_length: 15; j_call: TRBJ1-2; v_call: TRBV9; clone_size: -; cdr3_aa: CASSFRDREIDGYTF; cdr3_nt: TGTGCCAGCAGCTTTCGGGACAGGGAAATTGATGGCTACACCTTC
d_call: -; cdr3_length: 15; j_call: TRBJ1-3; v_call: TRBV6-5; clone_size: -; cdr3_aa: CASSYSQGSGNTIYF; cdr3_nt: TGTGCCAGCAGTTACTCCCAGGGGTCGGGAAACACCATATATTTT
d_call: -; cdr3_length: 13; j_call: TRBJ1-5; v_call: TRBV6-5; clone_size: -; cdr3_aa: CASSPGVYQPQHF; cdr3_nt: TGTGCCAGCAGTCCAGGGGTCTATCAGCCCCAGCATTTT
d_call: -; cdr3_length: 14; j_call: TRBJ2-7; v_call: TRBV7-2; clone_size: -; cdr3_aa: CASSFTVGAYEQYF; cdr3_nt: TGTGCCAGCAGCTTTACCGTCGGGGCCTACGAGCAGTACTTC
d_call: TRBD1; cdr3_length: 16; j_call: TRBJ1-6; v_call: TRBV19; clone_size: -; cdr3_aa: CASSPTGGSYNSPLHF; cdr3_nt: TGTGCCAGTAGTCCGACAGGGGGCTCCTATAATTCACCCCTCCACTTT
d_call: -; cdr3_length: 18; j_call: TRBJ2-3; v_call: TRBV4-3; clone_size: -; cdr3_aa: CASSQVPPFSLSTDTQYF; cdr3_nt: TGCGCCAGCAGCCAAGTTCCCCCTTTTTCCCTTAGCACAGATACGCAGTATTTT
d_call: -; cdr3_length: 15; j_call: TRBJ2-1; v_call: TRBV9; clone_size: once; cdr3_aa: CASSDGTLTYNEQFF; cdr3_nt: TGTGCCAGCAGCGACGGGACACTCACCTACAATGAGCAGTTCTTC
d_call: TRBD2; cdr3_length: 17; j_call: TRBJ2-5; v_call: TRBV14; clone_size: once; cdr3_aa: CASSQEGGGPPQETQYF; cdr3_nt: TGTGCCAGCAGCCAAGAAGGCGGGGGTCCCCCGCAAGAGACCCAGTACTTC
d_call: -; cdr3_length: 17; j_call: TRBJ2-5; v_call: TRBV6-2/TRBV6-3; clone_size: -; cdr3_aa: CASSYGWRRGGWETQYF; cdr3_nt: TGTGCCAGCAGTTACGGTTGGAGGCGCGGGGGCTGGGAGACCCAGTACTTC
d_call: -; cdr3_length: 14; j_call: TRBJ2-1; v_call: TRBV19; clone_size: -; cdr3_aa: CASSFQEAANEQFF; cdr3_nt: TGTGCCAGTAGTTTCCAGGAGGCTGCCAATGAGCAGTTCTTC
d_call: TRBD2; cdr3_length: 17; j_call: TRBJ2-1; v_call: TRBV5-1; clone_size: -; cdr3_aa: CASSEQGLAEGYNEQFF; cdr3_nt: TGCGCCAGCAGCGAACAAGGACTAGCGGAGGGTTACAATGAGCAGTTCTTC
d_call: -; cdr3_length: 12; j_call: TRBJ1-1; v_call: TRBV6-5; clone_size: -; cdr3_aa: CASSSGGTEAFF; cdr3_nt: TGTGCCAGCAGTTCCGGGGGGACTGAAGCTTTCTTT
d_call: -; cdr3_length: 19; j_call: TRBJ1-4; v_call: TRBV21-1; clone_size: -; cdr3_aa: CASSTQDRGIPATNEKLFF; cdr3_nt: TGTGCCAGCAGCACCCAGGACAGAGGGATCCCCGCAACTAATGAAAAACTGTTTTTT
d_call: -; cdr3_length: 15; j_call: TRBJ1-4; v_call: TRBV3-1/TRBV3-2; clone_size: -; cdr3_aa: CASSPSGGPNEKLFF; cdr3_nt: TGTGCCAGCAGCCCCTCTGGGGGCCCCAATGAAAAACTGTTTTTT
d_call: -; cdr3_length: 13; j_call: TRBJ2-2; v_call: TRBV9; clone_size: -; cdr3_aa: CASSATGTGELFF; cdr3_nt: TGTGCCAGCAGCGCAACAGGGACCGGGGAGCTGTTTTTT
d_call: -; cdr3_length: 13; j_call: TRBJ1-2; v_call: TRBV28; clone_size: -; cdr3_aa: CASSFGGNYGYTF; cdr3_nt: TGTGCCAGCAGTTTTGGGGGGAACTATGGCTACACCTTC
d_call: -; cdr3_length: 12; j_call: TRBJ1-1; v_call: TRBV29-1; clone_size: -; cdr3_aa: CSVEHGRVEAFF; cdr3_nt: TGCAGCGTTGAACACGGCAGGGTTGAAGCTTTCTTT
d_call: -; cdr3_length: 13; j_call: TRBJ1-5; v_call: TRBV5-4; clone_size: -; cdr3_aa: CASSLTGQSPQHF; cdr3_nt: TGTGCCAGCAGCTTGACTGGACAGTCGCCCCAGCATTTT
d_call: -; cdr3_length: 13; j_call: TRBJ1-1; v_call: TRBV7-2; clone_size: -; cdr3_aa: CASSPQGNTEAFF; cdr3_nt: TGTGCCAGCAGCCCACAGGGGAACACTGAAGCTTTCTTT
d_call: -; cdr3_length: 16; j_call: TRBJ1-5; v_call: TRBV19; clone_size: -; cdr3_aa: CASSMGLRQKNQPQHF; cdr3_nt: TGTGCCAGTAGTATGGGGCTGCGACAGAAGAATCAGCCCCAGCATTTT
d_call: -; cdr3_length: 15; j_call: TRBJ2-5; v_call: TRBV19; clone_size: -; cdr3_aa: CASSINQGTGETQYF; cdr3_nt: TGTGCCAGTAGTATTAACCAGGGGACGGGCGAGACCCAGTACTTC
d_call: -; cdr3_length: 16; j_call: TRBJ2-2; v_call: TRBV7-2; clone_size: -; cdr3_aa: CASSLSSRTGNGELFF; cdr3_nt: TGTGCCAGCAGCTTAAGTTCGCGTACAGGGAACGGGGAGCTGTTTTTT
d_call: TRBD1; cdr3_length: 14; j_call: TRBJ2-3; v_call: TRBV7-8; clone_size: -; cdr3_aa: CASSSTSGQNTQYF; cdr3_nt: TGTGCCAGCAGCTCTACCTCGGGACAGAATACGCAGTATTTT
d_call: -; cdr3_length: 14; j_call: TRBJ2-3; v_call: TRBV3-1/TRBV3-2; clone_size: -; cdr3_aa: CASSQLLPQDTQYF; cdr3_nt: TGTGCCAGCAGCCAACTGCTACCCCAAGATACGCAGTATTTT
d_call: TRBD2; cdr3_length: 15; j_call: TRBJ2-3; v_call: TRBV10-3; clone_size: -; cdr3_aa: CAIRGGAGDTDTQYF; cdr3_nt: TGTGCCATCAGGGGAGGAGCGGGAGATACAGATACGCAGTATTTT